The present T cell receptor beta chain was sequenced within a study of cytomegalovirus exposure and HLA in healthy donors. The overall study: An early data release held around 80 million unique TCRs from HLA-typed donors.

Overall study results and limits: Approximately 160 TCR beta chains were listed as cytomegalovirus-associated. The CMV antigen specificity of a few CMV-associated chains was confirmed through in vitro analysis. A later analysis reportedly found fewer N-insertions in an Asian-associated ancestry cluster than the approximately 700-donor mean.

Amplification used 60 Vbeta primers and 13 Jbeta primers. Profiling relied on immunoSEQ multiplex PCR, and the TCRdb table lists in-frame clones only, not all of them. The sample lists some 100,000 clones, roughly 83% occurring once. This CDR3 spans 15 amino acids. V gave up 5 bases and J gave up 7 bases; unmatched junction bases: 7. Germline CDR1 is SEHNR and CDR2 is FQNEAQ (reference sequence). A remark on this clone: Its antigen is as yet unknown.

The J gene is TRBJ2-2, the V gene TRBV7-9; TRBD1 aligns across 10 bases. The sequencing input was PBMCs. The sequence came from a male donor in good health and CMV-seropositive. The CDR3 reads CASSLGTGVNGELFF. The DNA for the CDR3 is TGTGCCAGCAGCCTCGGGACAGGGGTGAACGGGGAGCTGTTTTTT.